These 19 T cell receptor beta chains originate from one sample sequenced in a study of Ad26.COV2.S vaccination and SARS-CoV-2 variants. Noted treatment: around 19 received Ad26.COV2.S at low or high dose, single or two shots; about 5 received placebo; per-sample allocation not given. It was on day 63 after the first vaccine or placebo injection that samples were taken. Here immunoSEQ multiplex PCR was the method, and the copy in TCRdb shows in-frame clones only, minus some. The table includes about 400,000 clones, roughly nine tenths detected once. The input for sequencing was peripheral blood, taken in a trial of Ad26.COV2.S vaccine versus placebo. All receptors derive from a person aged 18 to 65 who received the Ad26.COV2.S COVID-19 vaccine or a placebo.

V gene TRBV12-3 or TRBV12-4 combines with J gene TRBJ1-2; no firm D call. This CDR3 comprises 13 residues. Trimming cost V 5 bases and J 4 bases, with 11 bases left between them. The CDR3, as DNA: TGTGCCAGCAGTAATTACAGACTCTATGGCTACACCTTC. Protein: CASSNYRLYGYTF.

The gene calls are TRBV4-1 and TRBJ1-1, with 7 bases matching TRBD1. Germline CDR1 is MGHRA and CDR2 is YSYEKL. The CDR3 contains 15 residues. V lost 3 bases and J lost 0; bases outside the gene matches: 4. CDR3 region: CASSQRDSMNTEAFF. DNA of the CDR3: TGCGCCAGCAGCCAGAGGGACAGCATGAACACTGAAGCTTTCTTT.

V is TRBV12-3 or TRBV12-4 and J is TRBJ1-3; D is unresolved. CDR3 size: 13 residues. The V gene lost 4 bases and the J gene lost 4 bases, with 8 bases spanning the gap. The CDR3 is CASSWTNGNTIYF. In nucleotides, the CDR3 is TGTGCCAGCAGTTGGACGAACGGAAACACCATATATTTT.

The rearrangement joins TRBV7-8 to TRBJ2-2; D perhaps matches TRBD2 (6 bases). The germline V gene has CDR1 SGHVS and CDR2 FQNEAQ. The V and J ends lost 1 base and 4 bases respectively, with 10 bases between them. CDR3 length: 15 residues. DNA for the CDR3: TGTGCCAGCAGCTTAGTGCGGGGCCGCACCGGGGAGCTGTTTTTT. It yields the protein CASSLVRGRTGELFF.

V usage is TRBV5-1 and J usage is TRBJ1-1, with no clear D. CDR1 and CDR2 from the germline V gene are SGHRS and YFSETQ. The length of the CDR3 is 13 residues. V lost 6 bases to trimming and J lost 5 bases, with 14 bases between them. The CDR3 loop reads CASKSRDVTEAFF. The CDR3 DNA sequence: TGCGCCAGCAAGAGTAGGGATGTGACTGAAGCTTTCTTT.

J is TRBJ1-2 and V is TRBV5-4; D might be TRBD1 (6 bases). Deletions cut 2 bases from V and 8 bases from J, with 22 bases between. CDR1 is SGHNT and CDR2 is YYREEE in the germline V gene (reference sequence). The CDR3 is 16 amino acids. CDR3 in amino acids: CASSFSTGTNDEGYTF. DNA for the CDR3: TGTGCCAGCAGCTTCTCGACCGGGACAAATGATGAAGGCTACACCTTC.

The chain links TRBV19 to TRBJ1-2; 9 nucleotides match TRBD1. The germline V gene has CDR1 LNHDA and CDR2 SQIVND (reference sequence). There are 15 residues in the CDR3. V gave up 6 bases and J gave up 6 bases; unmatched junction bases: 11. The CDR3 DNA sequence: TGTGCCAGTAGCGACTCGGGGGACAGGGTTCATGGCTACACCTTC. Its protein is CASSDSGDRVHGYTF.

The V and J genes are TRBV6-5 and TRBJ1-2, with a tentative D call TRBD1 (6 bases). CDR1 and CDR2 (germline): MNHEY, SVGAGI. The CDR3 is 13 amino acids. With 6 bases removed from V and 2 bases from J, the gap between germline ends came to 10 bases. CDR3 nucleotides: TGTGCCAGCAGGACCGACAGGAACTATGGCTACACCTTC. Its protein is CASRTDRNYGYTF.

J is TRBJ1-4 and V is TRBV9; possible D gene TRBD1, 6 bases. Germline CDR1 is SGDLS and CDR2 is YYNGEE. V was cut by 4 bases and J by 4 bases, with 20 bases left in between. This CDR3 has 17 residues. CDR3 loop: CASSSHPGTFGNEKLFF. The DNA of the CDR3 is TGTGCCAGCAGCTCGCACCCCGGGACATTTGGTAATGAAAAACTGTTTTTT.

The rearrangement links TRBV7-9 to TRBJ1-2; 7 bases are shared with TRBD1. CDR3 length equals 15 residues. The junction had 5 bases not matched to a gene; V was cut back by 4 bases and J by 0 bases. Germline loops: CDR1 SEHNR, CDR2 FQNEAQ (reference sequence). The chain's CDR3 is CASSSSDRANYGYTF. The CDR3 coding sequence is TGTGCCAGCAGCTCCAGCGACAGGGCTAACTATGGCTACACCTTC.

The V gene is TRBV5-1, the J gene TRBJ2-3; 11 nucleotides line up with TRBD2. The ends lost 0 bases at V and 7 bases at J; junction bases unmatched: 4. The germline CDR1 and CDR2 sequences are SGHRS and YFSETQ. This CDR3 has 15 residues. This CDR3 reads CASSLVSGGANTQYF. CDR3 coding DNA: TGCGCCAGCAGCTTGGTTAGCGGGGGGGCAAATACGCAGTATTTT.

This clone came up a few times. The same CDR3 can be traced to other DNA sequences in this sample. In nucleotides, the CDR3 is TGCAGTGCAGGGGCTTCCTACGAGCAGTACTTC. Protein: CSAGASYEQYF. The chain couples TRBV20-1 to TRBJ2-7; TRBD1 might be the D (5 bases). This CDR3 contains 11 residues. Germline-derived CDR1 and CDR2 are DFQATT and SNEGSKA (reference sequence). Trimming left V 6 bases short and J 1 base short, with 7 bases between.

A word on this clone: One junction end does not reproduce the germline sequence, and a read error may be involved. This sequence joins TRBV27 and TRBJ2-5; weak D call: TRBD2 (6 bases). CDR1 and CDR2 (germline): MNHEY, SMNVEV (reference sequence). The CDR3 extends over 16 amino acids. In DNA form, the CDR3 reads TGTGCCAGCGGTTTCGGAGGGGTGCAGAAGCGAGAGACCCAGTACTTC. Residues: CASGFGGVQKRETQYF.

This rearrangement joins TRBV28 to TRBJ1-5, with D unclear. The V and J ends lost 8 bases and 2 bases respectively, with 7 bases between them. Looked up from germline, CDR1 is MDHEN and CDR2 is SYDVKM. The CDR3 sequence is 12 residues long. CDR3 sequence (DNA): TGTGCCAGCTACAGCGGCAATCAGCCCCAGCATTTT. Amino acid sequence: CASYSGNQPQHF.

The gene calls are TRBV6-5 and TRBJ2-1, with TRBD2 matching 8 bases. In germline, CDR1 is MNHEY, CDR2 SVGAGI. Unmatched junction bases numbered 9, after V lost 7 bases and J lost 4 bases. The CDR3 runs 15 residues. This chain's CDR3 is CASTGGAPGYNEQFF. The CDR3 DNA reads as TGTGCCAGCACCGGGGGGGCCCCTGGATACAATGAGCAGTTCTTC.

This chain connects TRBV6-6 to TRBJ1-1, with D hard to call. Germline V lookup: CDR1 MNHNY, CDR2 SVGAGI (reference sequence). V shed 4 bases and J shed 11 bases, with 11 bases lying between them. The CDR3 is 11 residues long. CDR3 nucleotides: TGTGCCAGCAGTTCTACAGATCGCGCTTTCTTT. Protein product: CASSSTDRAFF.

The J gene is TRBJ2-5, the V gene TRBV5-4; tentatively, D is TRBD2 (6 bases). CDR1 is SGHNT and CDR2 is YYREEE in the germline V gene (reference sequence). The CDR3 length is 14 residues. V was cut by 9 bases and J by 4 bases, with 19 bases left in between. In nucleotides, the CDR3 is TGTGCCACCCGGTTGAGGTTGGAGGGAGAGACCCAGTACTTC. The encoded protein is CATRLRLEGETQYF.

V and J are TRBV6-5 and TRBJ2-5, with a tentative D call TRBD1 (8 bases). This CDR3 comprises 14 residues. CDR1 and CDR2 (germline): MNHEY, SVGAGI. The V end lost 6 bases, the J end lost 7 bases, and 18 bases lay between the germline ends. CDR3 sequence reads: CASSATGGVTTQYF. The CDR3 bases are TGTGCCAGCAGCGCAACAGGGGGGGTTACGACCCAGTACTTC.

The chain combines TRBV13 with TRBJ1-3; D is unresolved. Germline CDR1 and CDR2: PRHDT and FYEKMQ (reference sequence). Trimming stripped 8 bases from V and 4 bases from J, with 21 bases between. The CDR3 contains 16 residues. CDR3 coding DNA: TGTGCCAGCTCTCCCCCCCGGGCAGACTCGGGAAACACCATATATTTT. It codes for CASSPPRADSGNTIYF.